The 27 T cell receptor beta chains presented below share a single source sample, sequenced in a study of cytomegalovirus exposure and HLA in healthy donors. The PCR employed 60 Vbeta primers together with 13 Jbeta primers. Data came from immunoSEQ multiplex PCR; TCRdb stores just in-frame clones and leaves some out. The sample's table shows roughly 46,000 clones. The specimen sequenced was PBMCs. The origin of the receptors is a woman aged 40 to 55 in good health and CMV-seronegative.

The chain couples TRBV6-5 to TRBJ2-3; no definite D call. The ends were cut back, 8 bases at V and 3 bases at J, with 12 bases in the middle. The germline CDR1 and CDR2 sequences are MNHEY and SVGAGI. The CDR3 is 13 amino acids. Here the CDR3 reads CASSPKRTDTQYF. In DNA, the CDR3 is TGTGCCAGCTCACCTAAGAGGACAGATACGCAGTATTTT.

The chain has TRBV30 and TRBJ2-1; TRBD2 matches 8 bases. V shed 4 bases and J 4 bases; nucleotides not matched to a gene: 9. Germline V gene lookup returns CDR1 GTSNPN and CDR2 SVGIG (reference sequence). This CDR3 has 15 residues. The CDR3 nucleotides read TGTGCCTGGACTGCTTCGGGAGGGACTTACAATGAGCAGTTCTTC. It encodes CAWTASGGTYNEQFF. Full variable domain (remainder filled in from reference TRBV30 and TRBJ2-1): SQTIHQWPATLVQPVGSPLSLECTVEGTSNPNLYWYRQAAGRGLQLLFYSVGIGQISSEVPQNLSASRPQDRQFILSSKKLLLSDSGFYLCAWTASGGTYNEQFFGPGTRLTVL.

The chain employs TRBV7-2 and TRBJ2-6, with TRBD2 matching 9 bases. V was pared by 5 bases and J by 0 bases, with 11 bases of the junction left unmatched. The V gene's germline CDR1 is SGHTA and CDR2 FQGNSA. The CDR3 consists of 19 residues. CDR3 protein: CASSPHKVAGDSGANVLTF. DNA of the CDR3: TGTGCCAGCAGCCCCCATAAGGTAGCGGGAGACTCTGGGGCCAACGTCCTGACTTTC.

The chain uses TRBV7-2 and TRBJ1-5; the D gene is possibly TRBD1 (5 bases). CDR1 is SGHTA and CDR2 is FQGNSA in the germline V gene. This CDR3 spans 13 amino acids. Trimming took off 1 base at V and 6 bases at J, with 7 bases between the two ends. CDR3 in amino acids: CASSLVGGQPQHF. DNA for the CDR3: TGTGCCAGCAGCTTAGTCGGGGGTCAGCCCCAGCATTTT.

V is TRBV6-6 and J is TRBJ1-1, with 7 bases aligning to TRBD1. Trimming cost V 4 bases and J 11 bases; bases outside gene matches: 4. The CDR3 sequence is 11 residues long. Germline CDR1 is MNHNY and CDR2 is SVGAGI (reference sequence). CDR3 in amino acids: CASSFTGEAFF. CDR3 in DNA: TGTGCCAGCAGTTTTACAGGGGAGGCTTTCTTT.

DNA of the CDR3: TGTGCCAGCAGTGAAGGTGTGGGGCTCGAAACCTACGAGCAGTACTTC. It codes for CASSEGVGLETYEQYF. The J gene is TRBJ2-7, the V gene TRBV6-1; TRBD1 might be the D (5 bases). V was pared by 1 base and J by 2 bases, with 15 bases between. Germline V CDR1 and CDR2: MNHNS, SASEGT. The CDR3 consists of 16 residues.

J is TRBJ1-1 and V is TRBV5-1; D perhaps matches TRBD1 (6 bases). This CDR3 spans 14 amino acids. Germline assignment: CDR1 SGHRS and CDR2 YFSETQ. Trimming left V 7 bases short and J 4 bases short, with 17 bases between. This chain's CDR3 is CASGSQGSPTEAFF. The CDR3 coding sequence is TGCGCCAGCGGATCTCAGGGGTCTCCCACTGAAGCTTTCTTT.

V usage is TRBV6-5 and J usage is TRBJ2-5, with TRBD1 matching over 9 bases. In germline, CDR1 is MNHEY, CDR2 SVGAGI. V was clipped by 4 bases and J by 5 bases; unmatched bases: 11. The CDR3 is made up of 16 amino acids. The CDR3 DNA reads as TGTGCCAGCAGTTTCTCTGGGACAGGGTGGGGGGAGACCCAGTACTTC. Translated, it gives CASSFSGTGWGETQYF.

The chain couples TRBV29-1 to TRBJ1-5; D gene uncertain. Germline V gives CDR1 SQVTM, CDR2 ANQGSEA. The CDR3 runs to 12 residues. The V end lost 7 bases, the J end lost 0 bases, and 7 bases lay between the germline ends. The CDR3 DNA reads TGCAGCGCGGGTTATAGCAATCAGCCCCAGCATTTT. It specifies CSAGYSNQPQHF.

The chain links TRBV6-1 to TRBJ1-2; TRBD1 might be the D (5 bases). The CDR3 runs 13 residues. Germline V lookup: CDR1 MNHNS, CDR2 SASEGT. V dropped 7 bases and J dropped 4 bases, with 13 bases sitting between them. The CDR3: CASTAGLPYGYTF. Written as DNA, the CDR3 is TGTGCCAGCACAGCAGGGCTCCCCTATGGCTACACCTTC.

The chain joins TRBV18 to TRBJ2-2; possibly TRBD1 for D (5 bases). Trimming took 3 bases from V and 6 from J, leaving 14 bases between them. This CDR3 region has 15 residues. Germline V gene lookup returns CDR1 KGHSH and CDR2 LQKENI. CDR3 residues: CASSPMPRVSGELFF. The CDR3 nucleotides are TGTGCCAGCTCACCGATGCCCAGGGTTTCCGGGGAGCTGTTTTTT.

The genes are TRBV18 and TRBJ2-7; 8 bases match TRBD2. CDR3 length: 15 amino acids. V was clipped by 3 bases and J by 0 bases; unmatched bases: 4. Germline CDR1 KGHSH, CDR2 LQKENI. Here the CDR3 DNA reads TGTGCCAGCTCACCTGTGAGCGGGAGCTCCTACGAGCAGTACTTC. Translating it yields CASSPVSGSSYEQYF.

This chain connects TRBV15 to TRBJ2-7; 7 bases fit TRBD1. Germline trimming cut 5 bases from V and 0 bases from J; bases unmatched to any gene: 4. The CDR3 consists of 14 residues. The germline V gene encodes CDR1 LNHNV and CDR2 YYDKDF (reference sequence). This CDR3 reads CATSVGQLSYEQYF. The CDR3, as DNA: TGTGCCACCAGCGTGGGACAGCTCTCCTACGAGCAGTACTTC.

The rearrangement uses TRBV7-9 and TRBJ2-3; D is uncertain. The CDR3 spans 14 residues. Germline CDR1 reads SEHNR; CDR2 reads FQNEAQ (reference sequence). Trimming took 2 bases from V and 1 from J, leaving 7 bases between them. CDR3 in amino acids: CASSLQLRTDTQYF. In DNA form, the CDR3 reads TGTGCCAGCAGCTTACAACTGCGCACAGATACGCAGTATTTT.

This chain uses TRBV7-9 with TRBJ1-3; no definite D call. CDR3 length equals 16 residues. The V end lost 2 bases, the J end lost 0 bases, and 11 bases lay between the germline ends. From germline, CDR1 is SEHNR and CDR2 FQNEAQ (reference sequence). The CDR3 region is CASSLRLLSSGNTIYF. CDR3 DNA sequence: TGTGCCAGCAGCTTACGACTCCTGAGCTCTGGAAACACCATATATTTT.

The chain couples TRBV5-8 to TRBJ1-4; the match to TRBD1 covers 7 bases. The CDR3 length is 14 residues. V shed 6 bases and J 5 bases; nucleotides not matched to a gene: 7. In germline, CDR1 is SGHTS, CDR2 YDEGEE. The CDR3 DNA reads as TGTGCCAGCATGGTGGACAGGCTCAATGAAAAACTGTTTTTT. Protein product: CASMVDRLNEKLFF.

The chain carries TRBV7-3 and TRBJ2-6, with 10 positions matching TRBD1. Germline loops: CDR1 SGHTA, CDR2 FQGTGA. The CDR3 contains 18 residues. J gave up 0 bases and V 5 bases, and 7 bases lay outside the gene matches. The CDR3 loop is CASSKPTGGASGANVLTF. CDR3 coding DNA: TGTGCCAGCAGCAAACCGACAGGGGGCGCCTCTGGGGCCAACGTCCTGACTTTC.

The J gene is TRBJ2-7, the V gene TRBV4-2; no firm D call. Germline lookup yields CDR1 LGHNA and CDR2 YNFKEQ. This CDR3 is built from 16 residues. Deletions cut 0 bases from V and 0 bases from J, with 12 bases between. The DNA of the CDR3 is TGTGCCAGCAGCCAAGAGTTGGTCGTCAGCTCCTACGAGCAGTACTTC. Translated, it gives CASSQELVVSSYEQYF.

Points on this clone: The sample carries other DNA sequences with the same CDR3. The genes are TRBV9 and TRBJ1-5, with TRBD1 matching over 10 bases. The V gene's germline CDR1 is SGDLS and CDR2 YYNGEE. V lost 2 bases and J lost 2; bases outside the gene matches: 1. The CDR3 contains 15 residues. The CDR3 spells CASSVGQGGNQPQHF. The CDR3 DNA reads TGTGCCAGCAGCGTTGGACAGGGGGGCAATCAGCCCCAGCATTTT.

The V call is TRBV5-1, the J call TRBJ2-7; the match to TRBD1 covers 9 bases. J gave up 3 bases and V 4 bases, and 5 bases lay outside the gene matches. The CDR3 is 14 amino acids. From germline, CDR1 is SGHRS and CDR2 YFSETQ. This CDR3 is CASSMGTGNYEQYF. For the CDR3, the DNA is TGCGCCAGCAGCATGGGGACAGGGAACTACGAGCAGTACTTC. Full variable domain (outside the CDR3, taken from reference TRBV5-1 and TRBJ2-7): KAGVTQTPRYLIKTRGQQVTLSCSPISGHRSVSWYQQTPGQGLQFLFEYFSETQRNKGNFPGRFSGRQFSNSRSEMNVSTLELGDSALYLCASSMGTGNYEQYFGPGTRLTVT.

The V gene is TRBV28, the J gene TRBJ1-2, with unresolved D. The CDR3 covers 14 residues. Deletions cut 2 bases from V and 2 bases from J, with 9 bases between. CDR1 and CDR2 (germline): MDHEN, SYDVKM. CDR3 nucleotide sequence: TGTGCCAGCAGTTTAACGGTACTAAACTATGGCTACACCTTC. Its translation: CASSLTVLNYGYTF.

The CDR3 sequence is CASSLRTGWTGELFF. Here the CDR3 DNA reads TGCGCCAGCAGCTTACGGACAGGGTGGACCGGGGAGCTGTTTTTT. This sequence joins TRBV5-1 and TRBJ2-2; 8 bases agree with TRBD1. Germline trimming cut 2 bases from V and 5 bases from J; bases unmatched to any gene: 5. Germline lookup yields CDR1 SGHRS and CDR2 YFSETQ. The CDR3 consists of 15 residues.

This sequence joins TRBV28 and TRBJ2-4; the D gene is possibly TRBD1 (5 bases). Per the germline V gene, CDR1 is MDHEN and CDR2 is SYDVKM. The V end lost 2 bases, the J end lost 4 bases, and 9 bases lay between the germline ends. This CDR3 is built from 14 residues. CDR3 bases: TGTGCCAGCAGTTTAACCGCAGGGAAAAACATTCAGTACTTC. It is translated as CASSLTAGKNIQYF.

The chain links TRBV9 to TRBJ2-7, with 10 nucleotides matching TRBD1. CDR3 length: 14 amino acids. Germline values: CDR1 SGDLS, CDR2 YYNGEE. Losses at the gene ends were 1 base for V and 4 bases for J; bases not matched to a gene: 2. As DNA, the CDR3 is TGTGCCAGCAGCGTACGGGACAGGGGATACGAGCAGTACTTC. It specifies CASSVRDRGYEQYF.

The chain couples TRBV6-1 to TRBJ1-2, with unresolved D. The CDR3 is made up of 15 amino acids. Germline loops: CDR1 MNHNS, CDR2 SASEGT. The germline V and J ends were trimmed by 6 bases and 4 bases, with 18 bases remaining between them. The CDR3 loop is CASRPTAGELYGYTF. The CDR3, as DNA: TGTGCCAGCAGGCCCACCGCGGGAGAGCTCTATGGCTACACCTTC.

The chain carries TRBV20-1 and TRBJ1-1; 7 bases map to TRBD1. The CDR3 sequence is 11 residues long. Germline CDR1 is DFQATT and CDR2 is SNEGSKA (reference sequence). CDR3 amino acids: CSRQGNTEAFF. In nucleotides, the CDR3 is TGCAGCCGACAGGGGAACACTGAAGCTTTCTTT.

This chain's CDR3 is CASSLQVVTEAFF. The CDR3, as DNA: TGCGCCAGCAGCCTACAGGTCGTTACTGAAGCTTTCTTT. The chain couples TRBV4-1 to TRBJ1-1; a possible D gene is TRBD1 (5 bases). Trimming left V 4 bases short and J 5 bases short, with 11 bases between. CDR1 and CDR2 (germline): MGHRA, YSYEKL. The CDR3 is made up of 13 amino acids.